Shown below are 12 T cell receptor beta chains from a single sample sequenced in a study of Graves' ophthalmopathy and Graves' hyperthyroidism. Beta-chain TCR CDR3 regions were amplified from RNA transcripts. Second-round multiplex PCR followed a first-round RT-PCR using HTBI primers. TCRdb reprocessed the multiplex PCR reads with MiXCR, giving one entry per CDR3 protein. The sample has 400,000 to 500,000 distinct CDR3 sequences; under 25% are singletons. Sequenced input: peripheral blood. These receptors originate from a woman aged 18-29 years with stable Graves' hyperthyroidism.

Ten or more counts support this clonotype. The CDR3 sequence is CASSDTPQEVVNYGYTF. The CDR3, as DNA: TGCGCCAGCAGCGACACCCCACAGGAAGTTGTTAACTATGGCTACACCTTC. The V call is TRBV5-1, the J call TRBJ1-2, with D tentatively TRBD1 (5 bases). The germline gives CDR1 SGHRS, CDR2 YFSETQ. The germline V and J ends were trimmed by 4 bases and 1 base, with 20 bases remaining between them. The CDR3 is 17 amino acids.

This clonotype was counted many times. The chain joins TRBV4-1 to TRBJ2-7; 7 bases agree with TRBD1. The CDR3 covers 17 residues. Germline trimming cut 4 bases from V and 0 bases from J; bases unmatched to any gene: 12. Germline CDR1 MGHRA, CDR2 YSYEKL. CDR3 in DNA: TGCGCCAGCAGCCGCCTACCCGGACAGGCGAGCTCCTACGAGCAGTACTTC. Translation gives CASSRLPGQASSYEQYF.

This clonotype was picked up a small number of times. This rearrangement joins TRBV6-1 to TRBJ2-7; 12 nucleotides line up with TRBD1. V was clipped by 4 bases and J by 11 bases; unmatched bases: 3. Germline lookup yields CDR1 MNHNS and CDR2 SASEGT. This CDR3 has 12 residues. The CDR3 nucleotides read TGTGCCAGCAGTGCCGGGACAGGGGGCGAGTACTTC. Translating it yields CASSAGTGGEYF.

The V call is TRBV15, the J call TRBJ1-2; no reliable D call. The CDR3 is 12 residues long. Germline V lookup: CDR1 LNHNV, CDR2 YYDKDF (reference sequence). Trimming stripped 1 base from V and 7 bases from J, with 7 bases between. CDR3 loop: CATSRGGGGYTF. The CDR3 DNA sequence: TGTGCCACCAGCAGAGGGGGAGGTGGCTACACCTTC.

This clonotype was picked up one time. The rearrangement joins TRBV20-1 to TRBJ1-5, with 11 bases matching TRBD1. The trim removed 7 bases at V and 6 bases at J, leaving 11 bases unmatched. The germline V gene encodes CDR1 DFQATT and CDR2 SNEGSKA (reference sequence). This CDR3 spans 15 amino acids. Written as DNA, the CDR3 is TGCAGTGGATTCCCGGGACAGGGGGATAGTCAGCCCCAGCATTTT. Amino acid sequence: CSGFPGQGDSQPQHF.

In its sample, this clonotype was seen many times. V and J are TRBV20-1 and TRBJ2-7, with TRBD2 identical over 14 bases. The CDR3 sequence is 15 residues long. V was clipped by 6 bases and J by 6 bases; unmatched bases: 10. Germline lookup yields CDR1 DFQATT and CDR2 SNEGSKA (reference sequence). The CDR3 nucleotides are TGCAGTGCGCCCGGGACTAGCGGGAGAGGGGGCGAGCAGTACTTC. Its translation: CSAPGTSGRGGEQYF.

The J gene is TRBJ2-5, the V gene TRBV6-1; D is unclear. The CDR3 sequence is 12 residues long. Trimming stripped 8 bases from V and 5 bases from J, with 12 bases between. The germline V gene encodes CDR1 MNHNS and CDR2 SASEGT. This CDR3 reads CASGVQRETQYF. The CDR3, as DNA: TGTGCCAGCGGCGTGCAGCGTGAGACCCAGTACTTC.

This clonotype showed up many times. This rearrangement joins TRBV2 to TRBJ2-5; TRBD2 matches 8 bases. The CDR3 sequence is 14 residues long. Germline V gene sequence: CDR1 SNHLY, CDR2 FYNNEI. V shed 8 bases, J shed 4 bases, and the junction held 9 bases outside the gene matches. Here the CDR3 reads CASLRLAGGETQYF. CDR3 in DNA: TGTGCCAGCTTAAGGCTGGCGGGAGGAGAGACCCAGTACTTC.

This clonotype has at least ten counts. CDR3 sequence: CASHSGFGTGELFF. CDR3 sequence (DNA): TGTGCCAGTCATAGCGGGTTTGGGACCGGGGAGCTGTTTTTT. The chain recombines TRBV19 with TRBJ2-2; 7 nucleotides match TRBD2. CDR1 is LNHDA and CDR2 is SQIVND in the germline V gene (reference sequence). V lost 8 bases and J lost 5; bases outside the gene matches: 8. The CDR3 has 14 residues.

This clonotype was picked up many times. V gene TRBV7-3 combines with J gene TRBJ1-1; D not certain. Looked up from germline, CDR1 is SGHTA and CDR2 is FQGTGA. This CDR3 contains 13 residues. The ends were cut back, 1 base at V and 7 bases at J, with 10 bases in the middle. The CDR3 sequence is CASSLMSGREAFF. CDR3 coding DNA: TGTGCCAGCAGCTTAATGTCCGGGCGTGAAGCTTTCTTT.

The rearrangement uses TRBV12-3 or TRBV12-4 and TRBJ2-7, with a possible D match to TRBD1 (5 bases). Trimming stripped 2 bases from V and 5 bases from J, with 13 bases between. This CDR3 region has 14 residues. In DNA, the CDR3 is TGTGCCAGCAGTTTATATGGCAGGGCCGACGAGCAGTACTTC. This encodes CASSLYGRADEQYF.

This clonotype was observed a handful of times. This rearrangement joins TRBV20-1 to TRBJ2-2, with 8 bases fitting TRBD2. V was clipped by 7 bases and J by 7 bases; unmatched bases: 8. The CDR3 runs to 13 residues. Germline loops: CDR1 DFQATT, CDR2 SNEGSKA (reference sequence). The CDR3 region has the DNA TGCAGTGTCAAGCGGGAGTGGAGCGGGGAGCTGTTTTTT. Translation: CSVKREWSGELFF.